Shown below are 12 T cell receptor beta chains from a single sample sequenced in a study of STAT3 mutations in large granular lymphocyte leukemia. Using immunoSEQ multiplex PCR, the repertoire was profiled, and TCRdb retains in-frame clones only, with some absent. The sample yields roughly 9,300 clones, around 87% seen once. Whole-study findings and limits: Every T-cell large granular lymphocyte leukemia patient had at least one immunodominant TCR beta clonotype.

These receptors are not linked to any known antigen. Sequences were obtained from peripheral blood mononuclear cells. The receptor source for this set is a man at least 80 years old with T-cell large granular lymphocyte leukemia. Some clones in this sample may be carry-over from other donors' samples.

In DNA, the CDR3 is TGTGCCACAGAGGGGGGGGAAGGAGGAGATGAAAAACTGTTTTTT. Translated: CATEGGEGGDEKLFF. The chain employs TRBV6-9 and TRBJ1-4; TRBD1 might be the D (6 bases). V was shortened by 10 bases and J by 6 bases, with 21 bases between the two germline ends. CDR1 MNHGY and CDR2 SVAAGI come from the germline V gene. This CDR3 is 15 amino acids long.

V gene TRBV7-9 combines with J gene TRBJ2-2; D gene uncertain. The CDR3 covers 13 residues. The V and J ends lost 11 bases and 3 bases respectively, with 13 bases between them. The V gene's germline CDR1 is SEHNR and CDR2 FQNEAQ (reference sequence). CDR3 DNA sequence: TGTGCCTCCGAAATGTGGGACACCGGGGAGCTGTTTTTT. It translates to CASEMWDTGELFF.

About this clone: One junction end disagrees with the germline gene, perhaps due to a read error. CDR3 sequence: CASSPTNSDRVSF. The CDR3 nucleotides read TGTGCCAGCTCACCCACAAACTCGGACAGGGTAAGCTTC. The rearrangement uses TRBV18 and TRBJ2-7; the match to TRBD1 covers 8 bases. The CDR3 is made up of 13 amino acids. Germline loops: CDR1 KGHSH, CDR2 LQKENI.

This chain uses TRBV28 with TRBJ2-5; possible D gene TRBD2, 6 bases. Trimming left V 1 base short and J 9 bases short, with 9 bases between. Germline loops: CDR1 MDHEN, CDR2 SYDVKM. The CDR3 runs 12 residues. CDR3 coding DNA: TGTGCCAGCAGTTTATTCTGGGGGGCCCAGTACTTC. As protein: CASSLFWGAQYF.

The chain employs TRBV28 and TRBJ1-2; D may be TRBD1 (5 bases). This CDR3 comprises 11 residues. CDR1 is MDHEN and CDR2 is SYDVKM in the germline V gene. Trimming removed 11 bases from V and 3 bases from J, with 10 bases in between. The CDR3 nucleotides are TGTGCCTCGCAGGGTGACTATGGCTACACCTTC. This translates into CASQGDYGYTF.

This chain links TRBV2 with TRBJ1-1, with D unresolved. This CDR3 is built from 14 residues. Trimming took off 4 bases at V and 3 bases at J, with 12 bases between the two ends. Per germline, CDR1 SNHLY and CDR2 FYNNEI. The CDR3 nucleotides read TGTGCCAGCAGTGCGCGGGTGAAGGACACTGAAGCTTTCTTT. Its protein product is CASSARVKDTEAFF.

This clone was seen a single time. The CDR3 DNA reads TGTGCCAGCAGCGGCCTGGGTCAGAATTCACCCCTCCACTTT. It encodes CASSGLGQNSPLHF. The chain uses TRBV21-1 and TRBJ1-6. TRBV21-1 is designated a pseudogene. The CDR3 length is 14 residues.

The V call is TRBV5-4, the J call TRBJ1-6, with D unresolved. The CDR3 is 14 amino acids. The germline V gene has CDR1 SGHNT and CDR2 YYREEE (reference sequence). The V and J ends lost 0 bases and 1 base respectively, with 2 bases between them. The CDR3 loop reads CASSLDSYNSPLHF. CDR3 sequence (DNA): TGTGCCAGCAGCTTGGATTCCTATAATTCACCCCTCCACTTT. The full variable domain, in which reference TRBV5-4 and TRBJ1-6 provide the parts outside the CDR3, is ETGVTQSPTHLIKTRGQQVTLRCSSQSGHNTVSWYQQALGQGPQFIFQYYREEENGRGNFPPRFSGLQFPNYSSELNVNALELDDSALYLCASSLDSYNSPLHFGNGTRLTVT.

The chain has TRBV5-4 and TRBJ2-7, with TRBD1 as a possible D gene (6 bases). There are 15 residues in the CDR3. The V end lost 3 bases, the J end lost 0 bases, and 13 bases lay between the germline ends. Germline CDR1 reads SGHNT; CDR2 reads YYREEE (reference sequence). For the CDR3, the DNA is TGTGCCAGCAGCTCCCGGCCGGACAGCTCCTACGAGCAGTACTTC. This encodes CASSSRPDSSYEQYF.

V usage is TRBV7-9 and J usage is TRBJ1-2, with D unresolved. Germline V gene data show CDR1 as SEHNR and CDR2 as FQNEAQ (reference sequence). The CDR3 has 12 residues. The ends were cut back, 1 base at V and 8 bases at J, with 8 bases in the middle. The chain's CDR3 is CASSLESGGYTF. The CDR3 bases are TGTGCCAGCAGCTTAGAAAGTGGCGGCTACACCTTC. The full variable domain, with the rest looked up from reference TRBV7-9 and TRBJ1-2, is DTGVSQNPRHKITKRGQNVTFRCDPISEHNRLYWYRQTLGQGPEFLTYFQNEAQLEKSRLLSDRFSAERPKGSFSTLEIQRTEQGDSAMYLCASSLESGGYTFGSGTRLTVV.

This rearrangement joins TRBV1 to TRBJ2-7; no check of the table's D call, TRBD2, against the DNA was made. TRBV1 is recorded as a pseudogene. The CDR3 is made up of 18 amino acids. This CDR3 is CTSSQVPSSSGGAGEQYF. The CDR3, as DNA: TGCACCAGCAGCCAAGTTCCCTCATCTAGCGGGGGGGCTGGAGAGCAGTACTTC.

The J gene is TRBJ1-2, the V gene TRBV11-1, with D possibly matching TRBD1 (6 bases). Trimming left V 5 bases short and J 3 bases short, with 10 bases between. The length of the CDR3 is 13 residues. Germline CDR1 reads SGHAT; CDR2 reads FQDESV (reference sequence). CDR3: CASSLQGDYGYTF. The CDR3 nucleotides are TGTGCCAGCAGCCTACAGGGTGACTATGGCTACACCTTC.